The following is a T cell receptor (beta chain) sequence with its context. This sample was taken from a study of blood T cell repertoires in COVID-19. The wider study: Nucleic acid was either cDNA or gDNA, and it came from T cells, B-cell-depleted T cells, or PBMCs.

The length of the CDR3 is 15 residues. J lost 1 base, V lost 7 bases, and 9 bases had no gene match. The germline V gene encodes CDR1 SQVTM and CDR2 ANQGSEA. Authors' methods: Amplification of reference gene primers provided the estimated nucleated cell counts. Some clones are missing from TCRdb's copy, which holds only in-frame ones; the method was immunoSEQ multiplex PCR. V, J and clone size derive from that table, while D and trimming were established from the DNA sequence. The sample consists of some 180,000 clones, 82% of them appearing once. This clonotype was obtained from a woman aged 60-75 years with COVID-19, enrolled during active disease. The sample consisted of peripheral blood. The rearrangement links TRBV29-1 to TRBJ1-2, with TRBD1 matching 10 bases. CDR3 residues: CSAAGQGIGNYGYTF. DNA of the CDR3: TGCAGCGCTGCGGGACAGGGGATTGGTAACTATGGCTACACCTTC.